Below, 9 T cell receptor beta chains from the same sample are listed, as sequenced in a study of shared clonotypes between healthy human individuals (dated by TCRdb to the early 2020s). The library was generated by the immunoSEQ multiplex PCR assay. The immuneACCESS repertoire file appears here via TCRdb, limited to in-frame rearrangements. These files lack a portion of the clones; in checked studies, under half of the deficit traces to unresolved V genes, and the cause of the others is not known. In all, the sample holds around 2,000,000 clones, and about 93% of those were seen once. The ten largest clonotypes hold 1.5% to 2% of the sample. For the CD8 naive samples, CD45RO-negative cells were positively selected for CCR7, yielding a CD45RA+CCR7+ population from which TemRA cells were excluded. Sequenced: naive CD8+ T cells from PBMCs. The cell subset or site label of this sample denotes: CD45RA+CCR7+. Receptors were obtained from a man aged 18 to 35 in good health. Some clones in this sample may be carry-over from other donors' samples.

The genes are TRBV4-1 and TRBJ1-4, with a tentative D call TRBD1 (6 bases). The CDR3 length is 16 residues. The V gene's germline CDR1 is MGHRA and CDR2 YSYEKL. V dropped 1 base and J dropped 6 bases, with 15 bases sitting between them. CDR3 sequence: CASSQATWGLDEKLFF. Here the CDR3 DNA reads TGCGCCAGCAGCCAAGCGACCTGGGGGCTGGATGAAAAACTGTTTTTT.

The chain is built from TRBV12-5 and TRBJ1-2; perhaps TRBD1 as D (5 bases). The CDR3 is 12 amino acids. Per the germline V gene, CDR1 is LGHNT and CDR2 is FRNRAP. Trimming removed 4 bases at V and 6 bases at J, with 9 bases between. As DNA, the CDR3 is TGTGCTAGTGGTTCCCCGACAGATGGCTACACCTTC. As protein: CASGSPTDGYTF.

This clone was picked up one time. The rearrangement joins TRBV7-3 to TRBJ2-7, with D possibly matching TRBD1 (5 bases). Between the trimmed V and J ends, which lost 2 bases and 5 bases, there was a span of 10 bases. The CDR3 extends over 13 amino acids. Germline V gives CDR1 SGHTA, CDR2 FQGTGA. The CDR3 nucleotides are TGTGCCAGCAGCTTATGGCAGGGTAACGAGCAGTACTTC. Translated: CASSLWQGNEQYF.

Note on this clone: This sample also contains other DNA sequences that code for the same CDR3. The gene calls are TRBV28 and TRBJ1-1; 9 positions agree with TRBD1. With V trimmed by 5 bases and J by 5 bases, 6 bases remained unmatched. The CDR3 contains 14 residues. Germline loops: CDR1 MDHEN, CDR2 SYDVKM. CDR3: CASSPGTGRTEAFF. CDR3 bases: TGTGCCAGCAGTCCCGGGACAGGGAGGACTGAAGCTTTCTTT.

J is TRBJ2-3 and V is TRBV7-9, with D unresolved. The CDR3 runs 14 residues. CDR1 and CDR2 from the germline V gene are SEHNR and FQNEAQ (reference sequence). V gave up 5 bases and J gave up 4 bases, with 13 bases separating them. CDR3 coding DNA: TGTGCCAGCAGCCACTCCCGGGTCCCAGATACGCAGTATTTT. As protein: CASSHSRVPDTQYF.

The CDR3 loop is CASSFVGLLIGETQYF. The CDR3 DNA sequence: TGTGCCAGCAGCTTCGTGGGATTACTAATAGGGGAGACCCAGTACTTC. The chain carries TRBV7-2 and TRBJ2-5; D unresolved. V was clipped by 3 bases and J by 5 bases, with 19 bases between them. CDR3 length equals 16 residues. CDR1 SGHTA and CDR2 FQGNSA come from the germline V gene.

J is TRBJ1-4 and V is TRBV11-2, with TRBD1 identical over 7 bases. The CDR3 sequence is 15 residues long. Germline V gene data show CDR1 as SGHAT and CDR2 as FQNNGV. V shed 2 bases, J shed 5 bases, and the junction held 5 bases outside the gene matches. CDR3 nucleotide sequence: TGTGCCAGCAGCTTAATCACAGGGGTGAATGAAAAACTGTTTTTT. As protein: CASSLITGVNEKLFF.

Only one count was recorded for this clone. The chain combines TRBV28 with TRBJ2-7, with TRBD2 identical over 12 bases. This CDR3 has 20 residues. Germline V lookup: CDR1 MDHEN, CDR2 SYDVKM. With V trimmed by 6 bases and J by 5 bases, 23 bases remained unmatched. The CDR3 region has the DNA TGTGCCAGCAGCCACGCCCGCATAGACCTAGCGGGAGGGTTCTTCAACGAGCAGTACTTC. It encodes CASSHARIDLAGGFFNEQYF.

The genes are TRBV4-1 and TRBJ1-3; 8 nucleotides match TRBD1. This CDR3 has 19 residues. Germline CDR1 is MGHRA and CDR2 is YSYEKL. Trimming took 1 base from V and 2 from J; bases not matched to a gene: 13. CDR3 nucleotides: TGCGCCAGCAGCCAAGTTCAGTCAGGGGGCGGTTTAGCTGGAAACACCATATATTTT. Translated, it gives CASSQVQSGGGLAGNTIYF.